The sequence of this T cell receptor (beta chain) was determined in a study of OX40 agonist ivuxolimab in advanced cancers. Whole-study context: Dosing consisted of intravenous ivuxolimab at 0.01 to 10 mg/kg every 2 weeks.

Germline V gene sequence: CDR1 SGHVS, CDR2 FNYEAQ. The CDR3 spans 13 residues. Trimming stripped 3 bases from V and 5 bases from J, with 10 bases between. Autoimmune disease history or systemic immunosuppression excluded patients. Repertoires were generated with immunoSEQ multiplex PCR, while TCRdb's copy carries only in-frame clones and drops some. The sample gives around 15,000 clones, over 80% of which show up once; 9% to 15% is in the top ten. This sample comprised CD4+ or CD8+ T cells sorted from blood, obtained in a trial of the OX40 agonist ivuxolimab. This sequence was found in an adult with an advanced solid tumor such as melanoma, head and neck, liver or kidney cancer. The chain links TRBV7-6 to TRBJ2-5; D is tentatively TRBD1 or TRBD2 (5 bases each). The CDR3 protein is CASSFTGGETQYF. The CDR3 region has the DNA TGTGCCAGCAGCTTTACTGGGGGTGAGACCCAGTACTTC.